Listed here is a single T cell receptor (beta chain). This CDR3 contains 16 residues. V dropped 4 bases and J dropped 1; count of bases not matched to a gene: 8. Germline loops: CDR1 SEHNR, CDR2 FQNEAQ (reference sequence). The data are from a study of blood T cell repertoires in COVID-19. The table came from immunoSEQ multiplex PCR; TCRdb's copy has only in-frame clones and leaves some out. The sample consists of tens of thousands of clones, 82% of them appearing once. Input material: peripheral blood. The chain uses TRBV7-9 and TRBJ2-7; 9 bases are a match to TRBD1. This TCR derives from a middle-aged man with active or convalescent COVID-19. Here the CDR3 DNA reads TGTGCCAGCAGCTGGAGAACCGGGACAGGGTCCTACGAGCAGTACTTC. It encodes CASSWRTGTGSYEQYF.